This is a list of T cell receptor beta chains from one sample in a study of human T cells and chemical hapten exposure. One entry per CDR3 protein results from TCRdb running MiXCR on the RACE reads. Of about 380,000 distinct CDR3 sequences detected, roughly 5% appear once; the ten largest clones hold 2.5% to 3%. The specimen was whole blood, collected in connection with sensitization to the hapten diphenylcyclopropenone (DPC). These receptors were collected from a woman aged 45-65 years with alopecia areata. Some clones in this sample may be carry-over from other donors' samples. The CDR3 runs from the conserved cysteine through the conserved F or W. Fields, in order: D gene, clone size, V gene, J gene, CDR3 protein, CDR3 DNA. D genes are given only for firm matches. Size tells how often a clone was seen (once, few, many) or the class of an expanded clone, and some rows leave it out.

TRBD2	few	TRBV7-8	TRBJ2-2	CASSVRGGGGELFF	TGTGCCAGCAGCGTACGGGGGGGCGGCGGGGAGCTGTTTTTT
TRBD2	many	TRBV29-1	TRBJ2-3	CSVSGLALRGTQYF	TGCAGCGTATCGGGACTAGCCCTGCGCGGGACGCAGTATTTT
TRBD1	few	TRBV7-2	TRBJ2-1	CASSVRDRVSEQFF	TGTGCCAGCAGCGTCCGGGACAGGGTCAGTGAGCAGTTCTTC
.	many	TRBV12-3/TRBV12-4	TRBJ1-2	CASSYNNYGYTF	TGTGCCAGCAGTTACAATAACTATGGCTACACCTTC
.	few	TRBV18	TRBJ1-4	CASSPPSTATNEKLFF	TGTGCCAGCTCACCGCCCTCAACCGCAACTAATGAAAAACTGTTTTTT
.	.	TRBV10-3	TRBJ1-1	CAISGRGDTEAFF	TGTGCCATCAGCGGACGGGGAGACACTGAAGCTTTCTTT
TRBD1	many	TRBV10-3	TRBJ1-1	CAISDRTGLPEAFF	TGTGCCATCAGTGACAGGACAGGGCTTCCTGAAGCTTTCTTT
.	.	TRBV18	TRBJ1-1	CASSPAGSTEAFF	TGTGCCAGCTCACCAGCCGGGAGCACTGAAGCTTTCTTT
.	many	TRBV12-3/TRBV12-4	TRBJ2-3	CASSLERWDSTDTQYF	TGTGCCAGCAGTTTAGAACGGTGGGACAGCACAGATACGCAGTATTTT
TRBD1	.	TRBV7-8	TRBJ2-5	CASSDNRGPRETQYF	TGTGCCAGCAGCGACAACAGGGGCCCCCGAGAGACCCAGTACTTC
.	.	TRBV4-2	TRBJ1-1	CASSQEDRMNTEAFF	TGTGCCAGCAGCCAAGAAGACAGGATGAACACTGAAGCTTTCTTT
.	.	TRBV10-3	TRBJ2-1	CAIREGGSEQFF	TGTGCCATCAGAGAAGGGGGGAGTGAGCAGTTCTTC
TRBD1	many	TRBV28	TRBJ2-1	CASSWTGHNEQFF	TGTGCCAGCAGTTGGACAGGGCACAATGAGCAGTTCTTC
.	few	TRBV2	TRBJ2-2	CATVRTASNTGELFF	TGTGCCACCGTACGGACAGCCTCGAACACCGGGGAGCTGTTTTTT
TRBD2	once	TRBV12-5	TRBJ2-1	CASGLSGASSYNEQFF	TGTGCTAGTGGTCTCAGCGGGGCTAGCTCCTACAATGAGCAGTTCTTC
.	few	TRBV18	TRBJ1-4	CASSPLTDGNEKLFF	TGTGCCAGCTCACCTCTGACAGACGGGAATGAAAAACTGTTTTTT
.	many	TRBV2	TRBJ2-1	CASSETNPDEQFF	TGTGCCAGCAGTGAGACGAATCCAGATGAGCAGTTCTTC
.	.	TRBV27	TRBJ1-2	CASSLSVNYGYTF	TGTGCCAGCAGTTTATCGGTGAACTATGGCTACACCTTC
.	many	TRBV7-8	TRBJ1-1	CASSLRRRNTEAFF	TGTGCCAGCAGCTTACGGCGGAGGAACACTGAAGCTTTCTTT
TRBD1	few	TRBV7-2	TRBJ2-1	CASSLAGTGISYNEQFF	TGTGCCAGCAGCTTAGCCGGGACAGGGATCTCCTACAATGAGCAGTTCTTC
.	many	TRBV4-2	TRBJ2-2	CASSQATGELFF	TGTGCCAGCAGCCAAGCCACCGGGGAGCTGTTTTTT
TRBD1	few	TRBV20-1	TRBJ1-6	CSAATGNSPLHF	TGCAGTGCTGCGACAGGGAATTCACCCCTCCACTTT
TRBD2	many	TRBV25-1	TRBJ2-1	CASSESGGQMSEQFF	TGTGCCAGCAGTGAGTCGGGGGGGCAAATGAGTGAGCAGTTCTTC
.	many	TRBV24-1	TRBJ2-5	CATSDFPYWGDAGETQYF	TGTGCCACCAGTGATTTCCCTTATTGGGGGGACGCAGGAGAGACCCAGTACTTC
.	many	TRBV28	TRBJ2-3	CASSSAGTPRRFDTQYF	TGTGCCAGCAGTTCCGCCGGGACTCCGCGACGTTTTGATACGCAGTATTTT
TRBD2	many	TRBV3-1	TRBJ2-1	CASSHRLAPRRYNEQFF	TGTGCCAGCAGCCACAGACTAGCGCCGAGGCGGTACAATGAGCAGTTCTTC
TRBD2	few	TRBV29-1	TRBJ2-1	CSVRGTSGRDNEQFF	TGCAGCGTCCGCGGGACTAGCGGGAGGGACAATGAGCAGTTCTTC
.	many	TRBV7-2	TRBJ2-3	CASSFGDSRQDTQYF	TGTGCCAGCAGCTTCGGGGATTCCCGACAAGATACGCAGTATTTT
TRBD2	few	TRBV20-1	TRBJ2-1	CSAPGGSFIDEQFF	TGCAGTGCCCCCGGCGGGAGTTTTATCGATGAGCAGTTCTTC
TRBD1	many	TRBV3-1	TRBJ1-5	CASSLNRGSNQPQHF	TGTGCCAGCAGCCTAAACAGGGGTAGCAATCAGCCCCAGCATTTT
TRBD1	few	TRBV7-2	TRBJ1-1	CASRSSPGTGNTEAFF	TGTGCCAGCAGGAGCTCCCCAGGGACAGGGAACACTGAAGCTTTCTTT
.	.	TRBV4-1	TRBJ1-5	CASSAGDGQPQHF	TGCGCCAGCAGCGCGGGGGATGGTCAGCCCCAGCATTTT
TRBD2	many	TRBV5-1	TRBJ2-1	CASSFRLAGGLNEQFF	TGCGCCAGCAGCTTCAGGCTAGCGGGGGGGCTGAATGAGCAGTTCTTC
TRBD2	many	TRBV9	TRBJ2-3	CASSVRLAGADTQYF	TGTGCCAGCAGCGTAAGACTAGCGGGAGCAGATACGCAGTATTTT
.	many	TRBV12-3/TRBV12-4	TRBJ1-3	CASSLNPTTTYSGNTIYF	TGTGCCAGCAGTTTAAATCCCACAACGACCTACTCTGGAAACACCATATATTTT
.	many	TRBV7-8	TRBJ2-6	CASSGPGANVLTF	TGTGCCAGCAGCGGGCCCGGGGCCAACGTCCTGACTTTC
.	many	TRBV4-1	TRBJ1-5	CASSQVRSNQPQHF	TGCGCCAGCAGCCAAGTTCGTAGCAATCAGCCCCAGCATTTT
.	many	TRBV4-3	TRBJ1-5	CASSQEGYSQPQHF	TGCGCCAGCAGCCAAGAAGGGTACAGTCAGCCCCAGCATTTT
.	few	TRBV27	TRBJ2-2	CASSPLTTGELFF	TGTGCCAGCAGTCCACTTACCACCGGGGAGCTGTTTTTT
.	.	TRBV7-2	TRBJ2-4	CASSLARGILAKNIQYF	TGTGCCAGCAGCTTAGCGAGGGGTATCCTAGCCAAAAACATTCAGTACTTC
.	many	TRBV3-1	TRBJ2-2	CASSQGGARNTGELFF	TGTGCCAGCAGCCAAGGAGGTGCGAGGAACACCGGGGAGCTGTTTTTT
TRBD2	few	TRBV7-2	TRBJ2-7	CASSDGLAPSYEQYF	TGTGCCAGCAGCGACGGACTAGCGCCATCCTACGAGCAGTACTTC
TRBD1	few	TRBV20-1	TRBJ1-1	CSARGGQGDTEAFF	TGCAGTGCTAGGGGAGGACAGGGCGACACTGAAGCTTTCTTT
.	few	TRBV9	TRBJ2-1	CASSLGRGAYNEQFF	TGTGCCAGCAGCTTAGGTCGGGGGGCATACAATGAGCAGTTCTTC
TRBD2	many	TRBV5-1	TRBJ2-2	CASSLATSPGELFF	TGCGCCAGCAGCTTGGCGACTAGCCCCGGGGAGCTGTTTTTT
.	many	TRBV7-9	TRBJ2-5	CASSLGTNRRVIQETQYF	TGTGCCAGCAGCTTAGGGACGAATCGGAGAGTTATACAAGAGACCCAGTACTTC
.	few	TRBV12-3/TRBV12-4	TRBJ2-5	CASITTGQETQYF	TGTGCCAGCATAACGACAGGACAAGAGACCCAGTACTTC
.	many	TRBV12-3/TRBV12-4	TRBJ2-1	CASSFFPYNEQFF	TGTGCCAGCAGTTTCTTCCCCTACAATGAGCAGTTCTTC
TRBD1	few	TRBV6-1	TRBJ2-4	CASSSGQGGLGAKNIQYF	TGTGCCAGCAGCTCGGGACAGGGGGGGCTAGGAGCCAAAAACATTCAGTACTTC
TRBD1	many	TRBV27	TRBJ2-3	CASRGRQGRTDTQYF	TGTGCCAGCCGTGGCCGACAGGGTCGCACAGATACGCAGTATTTT
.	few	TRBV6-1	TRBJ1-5	CASSEDRGRQPQHF	TGTGCCAGCAGTGAGGACCGGGGGAGACAGCCCCAGCATTTT
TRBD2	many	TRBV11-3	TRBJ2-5	CASSSGTSGAIQETQYF	TGTGCCAGCAGCTCAGGGACTAGCGGGGCCATCCAAGAGACCCAGTACTTC
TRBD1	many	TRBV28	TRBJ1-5	CASSSLGGWQPQHF	TGTGCCAGCAGTTCCCTAGGGGGCTGGCAGCCCCAGCATTTT